This T cell receptor (beta chain) derives from a study of blood T cell repertoires in COVID-19. Study overall: Acute-phase and convalescent COVID-19 samples originated in the United States, Italy and Spain.

Per the original data handling: Reference gene primer amplification gave estimated nucleated cell counts. Sequencing was performed with immunoSEQ multiplex PCR; in TCRdb, only in-frame clones are kept and a portion is missing. The D gene and trimming were derived from the DNA, and the V and J assignments and clone size from that table. The sample has some 140,000 clones; approximately 86% are singletons. The length of the CDR3 is 14 residues. The germline V and J ends were trimmed by 4 bases and 2 bases, with 11 bases remaining between them. In germline, CDR1 is MNHEY, CDR2 SVGAGI. Enrolled during active infection, Seattle patients were then followed longitudinally.

The V call is TRBV6-5, the J call TRBJ1-2; D is possibly TRBD1 (5 bases). Sequenced input: peripheral blood. This sequence originates from a man in his fifties or sixties with COVID-19, enrolled during active disease. In nucleotides, the CDR3 is TGTGCCAGCAGTTTCAGGGTTGAGAACTATGGCTACACCTTC. Translated, it gives CASSFRVENYGYTF.